A selection of T cell receptor beta chains follows, all from one sample in a study of CD8+ T cells in alopecia areata. The protocol was immunoSEQ multiplex PCR, while the TCRdb copy is restricted to in-frame clones and leaves out a portion. The table includes approximately 160,000 clones, around three fifths detected once. The source material was CD4+ T cells sorted from blood, sampled at week 24, from a patient treated with tofacitinib. These receptors came from a human donor with alopecia areata. CDR3s include the opening cysteine and the closing phenylalanine or tryptophan. Fields, in order: J gene, D gene, V gene, clone size, CDR3 protein, CDR3 DNA. D genes are given only for firm matches. Size is stated for part of the rows, as once, few or many counts, or as a class when the clone is expanded.

>TRBJ2-1|TRBD1|TRBV7-2|-
CATLGGQDSPVRGNEQFF
TGTGCCACCTTGGGGGGACAGGATTCTCCTGTCCGGGGTAATGAGCAGTTCTTC
>TRBJ1-1|-|TRBV29-1|-
CSVEVTEAFF
TGCAGCGTTGAGGTGACTGAAGCTTTCTTT
>TRBJ2-3|-|TRBV12-5|few
CASTARDTQYF
TGTGCTAGTACGGCCCGGGATACGCAGTATTTT
>TRBJ1-5|-|TRBV5-1|-
CASSPTPGEEPQHF
TGCGCCAGCAGCCCTACCCCGGGGGAAGAGCCCCAGCATTTT
>TRBJ1-6|-|TRBV25-1|-
CASSSRSDSPLHF
TGTGCCAGCAGTAGCAGGTCGGATTCACCCCTCCACTTT
>TRBJ1-2|-|TRBV4-1|-
CASSQDKGRRDYGYTF
TGCGCCAGCAGCCAAGATAAGGGTCGAAGGGACTATGGCTACACCTTC
>TRBJ2-3|-|TRBV4-1|-
CASSQDRGGPTQYF
TGCGCCAGCAGCCAAGATCGGGGTGGTCCTACGCAGTATTTT
>TRBJ2-7|TRBD1|TRBV15|-
CATSMEFGTAYEQYF
TGTGCCACCAGCATGGAATTCGGGACAGCCTACGAGCAGTACTTC
>TRBJ1-6|-|TRBV5-1|-
CASSLELADNSPLHF
TGCGCCAGCAGCTTGGAACTAGCTGATAATTCACCCCTCCACTTT
>TRBJ2-7|-|TRBV7-9|-
CASSLVGGKSYEQYF
TGTGCCAGCAGCTTAGTTGGGGGGAAGTCCTACGAGCAGTACTTC
>TRBJ1-5|-|TRBV19|-
CASSMGHQPQHF
TGTGCCAGTAGTATGGGGCATCAGCCCCAGCATTTT
>TRBJ2-5|-|TRBV5-1|-
CASSSEPGEETQYF
TGCGCCAGCAGCTCGGAACCAGGGGAAGAGACCCAGTACTTC